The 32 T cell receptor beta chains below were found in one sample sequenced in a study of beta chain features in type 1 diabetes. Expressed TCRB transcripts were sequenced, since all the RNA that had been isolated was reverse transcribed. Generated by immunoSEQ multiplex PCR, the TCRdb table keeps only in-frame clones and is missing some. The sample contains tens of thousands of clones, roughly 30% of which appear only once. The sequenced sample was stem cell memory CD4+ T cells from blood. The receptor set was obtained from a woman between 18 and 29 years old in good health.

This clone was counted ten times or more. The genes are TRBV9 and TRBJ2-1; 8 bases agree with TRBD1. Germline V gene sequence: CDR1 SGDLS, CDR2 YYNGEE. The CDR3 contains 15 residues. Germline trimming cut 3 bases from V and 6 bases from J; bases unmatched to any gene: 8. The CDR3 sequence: CASSARQGSGNEQFF. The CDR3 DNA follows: TGTGCCAGCAGCGCCCGACAGGGGTCTGGCAATGAGCAGTTCTTC.

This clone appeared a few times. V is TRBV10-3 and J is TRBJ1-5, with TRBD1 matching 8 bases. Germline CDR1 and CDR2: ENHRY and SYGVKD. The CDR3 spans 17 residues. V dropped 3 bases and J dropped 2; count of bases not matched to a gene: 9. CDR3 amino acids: CAISEGTGDNRNQPQHF. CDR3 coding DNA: TGTGCCATCAGTGAAGGGACAGGCGACAATCGCAATCAGCCCCAGCATTTT.

CDR3 DNA sequence: TGCGCCAGCAGCCCCGGGCGGGAAGATACGCAGTATTTT. Translation gives CASSPGREDTQYF. This chain connects TRBV5-1 to TRBJ2-3, with a tentative D call TRBD2 (6 bases). Between the trimmed V and J ends, which lost 4 bases and 5 bases, there was a span of 11 bases. There are 13 residues in the CDR3. The germline CDR1 and CDR2 sequences are SGHRS and YFSETQ.

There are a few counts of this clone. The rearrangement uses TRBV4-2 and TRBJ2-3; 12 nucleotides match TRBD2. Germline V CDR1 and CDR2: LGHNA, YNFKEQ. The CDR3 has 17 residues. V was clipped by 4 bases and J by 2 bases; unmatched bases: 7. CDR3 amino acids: CASSLRTSGVYTDTQYF. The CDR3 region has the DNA TGTGCCAGCAGCCTTAGGACTAGCGGGGTTTACACAGATACGCAGTATTTT.

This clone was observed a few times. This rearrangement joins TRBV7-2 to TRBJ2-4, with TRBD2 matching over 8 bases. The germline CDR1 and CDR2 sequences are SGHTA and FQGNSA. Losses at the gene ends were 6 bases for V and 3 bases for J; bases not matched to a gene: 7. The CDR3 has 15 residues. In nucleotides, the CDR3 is TGTGCCAGCAGTTTAAGCGGGAGCGTCAAAAACATTCAGTACTTC. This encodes CASSLSGSVKNIQYF.

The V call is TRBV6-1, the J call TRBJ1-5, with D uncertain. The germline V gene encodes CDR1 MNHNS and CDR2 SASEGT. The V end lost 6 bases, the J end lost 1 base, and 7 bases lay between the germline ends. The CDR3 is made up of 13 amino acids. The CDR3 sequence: CASSPKSNQPQHF. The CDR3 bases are TGTGCCAGCAGCCCCAAAAGCAATCAGCCCCAGCATTTT.

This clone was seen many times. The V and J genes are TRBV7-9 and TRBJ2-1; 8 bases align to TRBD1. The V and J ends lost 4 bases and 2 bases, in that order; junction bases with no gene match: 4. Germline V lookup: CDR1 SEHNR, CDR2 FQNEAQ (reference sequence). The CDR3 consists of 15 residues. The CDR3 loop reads CASSWADRAYNEQFF. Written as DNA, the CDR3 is TGTGCCAGCAGCTGGGCGGACAGGGCCTACAATGAGCAGTTCTTC.

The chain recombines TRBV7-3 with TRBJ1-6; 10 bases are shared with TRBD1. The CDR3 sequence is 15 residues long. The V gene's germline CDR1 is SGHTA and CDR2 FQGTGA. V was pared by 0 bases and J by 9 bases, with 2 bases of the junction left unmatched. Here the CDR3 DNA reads TGTGCCAGCAGCTTAACGGGACAGGGGCGTTCACCCCTCCACTTT. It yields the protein CASSLTGQGRSPLHF.

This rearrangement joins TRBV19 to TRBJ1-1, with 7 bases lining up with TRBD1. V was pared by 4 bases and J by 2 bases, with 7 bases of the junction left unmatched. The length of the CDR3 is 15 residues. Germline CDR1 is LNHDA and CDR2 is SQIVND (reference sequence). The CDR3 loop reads CASSTNRGVNTEAFF. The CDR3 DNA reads TGTGCCAGTAGTACAAACAGGGGTGTAAACACTGAAGCTTTCTTT.

As DNA, the CDR3 is TGTGCCAGTACCGACCTGGGAGGGGTTAGCAATCAGCCCCAGCATTTT. Amino acids: CASTDLGGVSNQPQHF. The chain uses TRBV19 and TRBJ1-5, with D perhaps TRBD1 (5 bases). CDR3 length equals 16 residues. V was pared by 7 bases and J by 0 bases, with 16 bases between. The germline V gene has CDR1 LNHDA and CDR2 SQIVND (reference sequence).

The CDR3 DNA sequence: TGTGCCAGCAGAACGGGAGCAACTAATGAAAAACTGTTTTTT. Protein product: CASRTGATNEKLFF. This chain connects TRBV27 to TRBJ1-4; D gene uncertain. The CDR3 loop spans 14 amino acids. The V end was cut by 6 bases, the J end by 0 bases, with 8 bases between. CDR1 and CDR2 (germline): MNHEY, SMNVEV (reference sequence).

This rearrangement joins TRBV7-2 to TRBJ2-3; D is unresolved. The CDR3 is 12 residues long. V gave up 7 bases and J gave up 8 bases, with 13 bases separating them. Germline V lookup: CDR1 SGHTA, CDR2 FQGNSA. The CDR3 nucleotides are TGTGCCAGCAACCAACCCGAGAGTACGCAGTATTTT. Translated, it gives CASNQPESTQYF.

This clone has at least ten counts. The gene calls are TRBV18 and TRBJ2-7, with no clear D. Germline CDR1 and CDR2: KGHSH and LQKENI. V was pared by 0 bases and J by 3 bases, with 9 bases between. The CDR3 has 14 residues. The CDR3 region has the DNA TGTGCCAGCTCACCACCGTTGGCAGTCTACGAGCAGTACTTC. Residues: CASSPPLAVYEQYF.

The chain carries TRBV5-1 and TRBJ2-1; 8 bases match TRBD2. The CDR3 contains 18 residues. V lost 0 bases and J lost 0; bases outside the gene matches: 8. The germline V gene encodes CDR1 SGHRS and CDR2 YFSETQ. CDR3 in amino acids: CASSLAVSGKSSYNEQFF. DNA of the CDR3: TGCGCCAGCAGCTTGGCCGTTAGCGGGAAGAGCTCCTACAATGAGCAGTTCTTC.

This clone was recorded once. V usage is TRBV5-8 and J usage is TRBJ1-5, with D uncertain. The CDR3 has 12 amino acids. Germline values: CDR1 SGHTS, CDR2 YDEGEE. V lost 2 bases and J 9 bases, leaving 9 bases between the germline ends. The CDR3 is CASSFRSGPQHF. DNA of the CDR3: TGTGCCAGCAGCTTTAGATCGGGGCCCCAGCATTTT.

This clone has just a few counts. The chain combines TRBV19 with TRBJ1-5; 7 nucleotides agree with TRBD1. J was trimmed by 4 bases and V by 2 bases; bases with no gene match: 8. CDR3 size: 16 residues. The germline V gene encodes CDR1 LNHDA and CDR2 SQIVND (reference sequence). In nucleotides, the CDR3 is TGTGCCAGTAGTATACCTCGGCAGGGGGTGAATCAGCCCCAGCATTTT. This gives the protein CASSIPRQGVNQPQHF. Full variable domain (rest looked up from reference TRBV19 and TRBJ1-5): DGGITQSPKYLFRKEGQNVTLSCEQNLNHDAMYWYRQDPGQGLRLIYYSQIVNDFQKGDIAEGYSVSREKKESFPLTVTSAQKNPTAFYLCASSIPRQGVNQPQHFGDGTRLSIL.

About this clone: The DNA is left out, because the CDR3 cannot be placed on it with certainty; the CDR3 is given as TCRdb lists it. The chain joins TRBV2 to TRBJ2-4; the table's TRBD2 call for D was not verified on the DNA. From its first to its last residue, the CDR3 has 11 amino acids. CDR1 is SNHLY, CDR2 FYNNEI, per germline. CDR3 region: CASSTSGFQYF.

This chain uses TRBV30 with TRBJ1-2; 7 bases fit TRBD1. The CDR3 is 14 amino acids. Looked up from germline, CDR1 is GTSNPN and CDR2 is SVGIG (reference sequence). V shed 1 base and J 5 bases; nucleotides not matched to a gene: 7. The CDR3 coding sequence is TGTGCCTGGAGTGGAACGGGACAGTATTATGGCTACACCTTC. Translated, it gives CAWSGTGQYYGYTF. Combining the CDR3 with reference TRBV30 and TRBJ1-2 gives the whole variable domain SQTIHQWPATLVQPVGSPLSLECTVEGTSNPNLYWYRQAAGRGLQLLFYSVGIGQISSEVPQNLSASRPQDRQFILSSKKLLLSDSGFYLCAWSGTGQYYGYTFGSGTRLTVV.

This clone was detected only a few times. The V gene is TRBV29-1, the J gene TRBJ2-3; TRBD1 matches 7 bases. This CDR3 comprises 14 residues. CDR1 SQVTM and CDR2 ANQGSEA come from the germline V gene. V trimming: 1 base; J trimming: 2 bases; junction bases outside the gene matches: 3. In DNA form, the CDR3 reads TGCAGCGTTGAAGGACAGGGAAACACAGATACGCAGTATTTT. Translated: CSVEGQGNTDTQYF.

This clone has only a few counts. The CDR3, as DNA: TGTGCCAGCAGCCAAGGGGGGGAGCAAGAGACCCAGTACTTC. This codes for CASSQGGEQETQYF. The chain recombines TRBV4-2 with TRBJ2-5; D may be TRBD2 (6 bases). Germline assignment: CDR1 LGHNA and CDR2 YNFKEQ. The CDR3 runs to 14 residues. V shed 1 base and J shed 2 bases, with 8 bases lying between them.

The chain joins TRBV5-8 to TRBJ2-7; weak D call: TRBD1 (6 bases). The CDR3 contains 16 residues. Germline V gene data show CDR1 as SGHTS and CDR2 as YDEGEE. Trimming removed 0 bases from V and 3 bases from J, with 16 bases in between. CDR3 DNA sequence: TGTGCCAGCAGCTTGGACGGCGCAGGGGTTCGCTACGAGCAGTACTTC. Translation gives CASSLDGAGVRYEQYF. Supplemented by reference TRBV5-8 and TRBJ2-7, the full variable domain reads EAGVTQSPTHLIKTRGQQATLRCSPISGHTSVYWYQQALGLGLQFLLWYDEGEERNRGNFPPRFSGRQFPNYSSELNVNALELEDSALYLCASSLDGAGVRYEQYFGPGTRLTVT.

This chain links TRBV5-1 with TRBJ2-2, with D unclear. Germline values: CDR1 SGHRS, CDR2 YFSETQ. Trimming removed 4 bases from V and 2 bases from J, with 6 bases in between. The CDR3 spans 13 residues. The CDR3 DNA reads TGCGCCAGCAGCACATCCAACACCGGGGAGCTGTTTTTT. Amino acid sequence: CASSTSNTGELFF.

CDR3: CASRTSGRAYEQYF. CDR3 bases: TGTGCCAGCAGGACCAGCGGGAGGGCCTACGAGCAGTACTTC. The chain links TRBV13 to TRBJ2-7; 10 bases fit TRBD2. Trimming at V came to 6 bases and at J to 2 bases, leaving 4 bases not matched to a gene. The V gene's germline CDR1 is PRHDT and CDR2 FYEKMQ (reference sequence). This CDR3 contains 14 residues.

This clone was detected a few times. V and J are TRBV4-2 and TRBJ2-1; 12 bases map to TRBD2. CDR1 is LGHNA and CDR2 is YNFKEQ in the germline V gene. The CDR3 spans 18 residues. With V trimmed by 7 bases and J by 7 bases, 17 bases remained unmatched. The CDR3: CASTHSGLAGGADNEQFF. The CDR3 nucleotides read TGTGCCAGCACCCATTCGGGGCTAGCGGGGGGGGCAGATAATGAGCAGTTCTTC.

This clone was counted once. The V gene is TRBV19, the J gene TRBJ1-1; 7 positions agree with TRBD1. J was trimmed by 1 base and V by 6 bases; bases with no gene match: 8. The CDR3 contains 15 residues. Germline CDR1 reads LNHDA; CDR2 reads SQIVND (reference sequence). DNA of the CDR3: TGTGCCAGTAGACCCTATGGGGACAGGAACACTGAAGCTTTCTTT. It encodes CASRPYGDRNTEAFF.

DNA of the CDR3: TGTGCCAGCAGCTCACAGGGGGCGAGCACTGAAGCTTTCTTT. The encoded protein is CASSSQGASTEAFF. The chain joins TRBV11-2 to TRBJ1-1; 9 positions agree with TRBD1. The CDR3 runs 14 residues. V was pared by 4 bases and J by 4 bases, with 4 bases of the junction left unmatched. The germline V gene has CDR1 SGHAT and CDR2 FQNNGV.

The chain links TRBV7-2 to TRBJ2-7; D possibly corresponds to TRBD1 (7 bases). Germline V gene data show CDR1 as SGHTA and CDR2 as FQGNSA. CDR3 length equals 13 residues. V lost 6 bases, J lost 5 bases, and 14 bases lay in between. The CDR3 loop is CASRRQGGNEQYF. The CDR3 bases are TGTGCCAGCAGAAGACAGGGAGGCAACGAGCAGTACTTC.

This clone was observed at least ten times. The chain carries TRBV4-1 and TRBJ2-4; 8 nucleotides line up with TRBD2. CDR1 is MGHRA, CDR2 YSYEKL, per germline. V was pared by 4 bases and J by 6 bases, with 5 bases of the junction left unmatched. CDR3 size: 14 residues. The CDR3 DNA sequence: TGCGCCAGCAGCCCCCTGGGACTAGGAAACATTCAGTACTTC. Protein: CASSPLGLGNIQYF.

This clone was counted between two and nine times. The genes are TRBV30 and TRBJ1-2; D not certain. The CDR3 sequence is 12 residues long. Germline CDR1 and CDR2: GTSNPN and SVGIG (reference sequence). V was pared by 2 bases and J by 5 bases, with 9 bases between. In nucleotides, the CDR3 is TGTGCCTGGAGTAGAGGGTCGTATGGCTACACCTTC. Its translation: CAWSRGSYGYTF.

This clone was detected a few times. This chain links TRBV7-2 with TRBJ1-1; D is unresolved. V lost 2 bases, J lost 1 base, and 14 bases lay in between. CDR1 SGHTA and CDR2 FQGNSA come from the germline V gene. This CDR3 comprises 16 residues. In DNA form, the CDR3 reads TGTGCCAGCAGCTTAACGGCGGAATTGCGGAACACTGAAGCTTTCTTT. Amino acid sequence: CASSLTAELRNTEAFF.

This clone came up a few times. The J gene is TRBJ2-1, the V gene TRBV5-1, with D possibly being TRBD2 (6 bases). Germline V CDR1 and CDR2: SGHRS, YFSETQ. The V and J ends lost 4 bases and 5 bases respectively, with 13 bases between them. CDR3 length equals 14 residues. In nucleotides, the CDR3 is TGCGCCAGCAGCCCGAACCTAGCGAACAATGAGCAGTTCTTC. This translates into CASSPNLANNEQFF.

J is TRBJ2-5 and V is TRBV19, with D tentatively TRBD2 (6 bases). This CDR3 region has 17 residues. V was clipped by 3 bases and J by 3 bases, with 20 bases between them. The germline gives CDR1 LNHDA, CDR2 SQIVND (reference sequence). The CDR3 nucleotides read TGTGCCAGTAGTATCGTTTCCGGGACTCTCTTTAAAGAGACCCAGTACTTC. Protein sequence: CASSIVSGTLFKETQYF.